This T cell receptor (beta chain) was profiled in a study of blood T cells in healthy people across ages. Overall study: Every two T cells gave about one barcoded beta molecule via template switching. Study-level findings and limits: Naive T cell percentage showed a strong correlation with TCR beta diversity.

The germline CDR1 and CDR2 sequences are MNHEY and SVGAGI. V gave up 5 bases and J gave up 4 bases; unmatched junction bases: 6. This CDR3 contains 15 residues. For the second PCR, which ran for roughly 6 to 11 cycles, a sample-barcoded 5' primer and a J-beta primer mix were used. TCRdb recomputed calls from the 5' RACE reads with MiXCR, one row per CDR3 protein. The table includes some 1.6 million distinct CDR3 sequences, roughly 32% detected once. Investigators took approximately 9.4 milliliters of peripheral blood from every donor. Concerning this clonotype itself: Antigen unknown.

Specimen: blood. This sequence joins TRBV6-5 and TRBJ1-5; 9 bases agree with TRBD1. The clonotype was recovered from a woman in her twenties or thirties in good health. The CDR3 spells CASSTTGGNNQPQHF. CDR3 coding DNA: TGTGCCAGCAGTACGACAGGGGGGAATAATCAGCCCCAGCATTTT.